This T cell receptor (beta chain) was captured by sequencing in a study of human T cells and chemical hapten exposure. Study context: The cohort included alopecia areata under or over 50% scalp, totalis and universalis. Study-wide results and limits: Expanded TCRs created a significantly greater count of big CDR3 similarity clusters than controls did.

Time point of the sample: pre-sensitization, week 0. This sample's treatment: therapeutic diphenylcyclopropenone sensitization with weekly scalp DPC. V shed 5 bases and J 2 bases; nucleotides not matched to a gene: 6. The CDR3 extends over 15 amino acids. The germline CDR1 and CDR2 sequences are MNHEY and SVGAGI. This clonotype has at least ten counts. Antigen: not known. A single record per CDR3 protein comes from TCRdb applying MiXCR to the RACE reads. Among 240,000 or so distinct CDR3 sequences listed, about 9% were seen once. This chain uses TRBV6-5 with TRBJ2-7; 10 bases map to TRBD1. The material was whole blood, obtained in connection with sensitization to the hapten diphenylcyclopropenone (DPC). This receptor was taken from a woman between 40 and 50 years old with alopecia areata. Some clones in this sample may be carry-over from other donors' samples. The CDR3 DNA reads as TGTGCCAGCAGTACCCGGGACAGGGGAACCTACGAGCAGTACTTC. Translated, it gives CASSTRDRGTYEQYF.